A single sample gave rise to the 5 T cell receptor beta chains below, sequenced in a study of blood T cells in healthy people across ages. Combining a sample-barcoded 5' primer with a J-beta primer mix, a second PCR ran for roughly 6 to 11 cycles. TCRdb reprocessed the 5' RACE reads via MiXCR and lists one record per CDR3 protein. This repertoire shows 500,000 to 550,000 distinct CDR3 sequences, approximately 25% found once; its top ten account for 8.7%. This sample also appeared in a second study, on T cells of mothers and their children.

The sequencing input was blood. These receptors were obtained from a boy aged 10-17 years in good health.

The V gene is TRBV12-3 or TRBV12-4, the J gene TRBJ1-4, with 9 bases aligning to TRBD1. V gave up 6 bases and J gave up 7 bases; unmatched junction bases: 9. This CDR3 is built from 15 residues. CDR3 in amino acids: CASRGLDRGREKLFF. The CDR3 DNA reads TGTGCCAGCAGGGGATTGGACAGGGGACGTGAAAAACTGTTTTTT.

This clonotype was picked up many times. The gene calls are TRBV6-4 and TRBJ2-1; a weak D match, TRBD2 (6 bases). CDR3 length: 15 residues. Trimming stripped 2 bases from V and 5 bases from J, with 13 bases between. In germline, CDR1 is MRHNA, CDR2 SNTAGT. As DNA, the CDR3 is TGTGCCAGCAGTGACGGGGGGACGGGAAACAATGAGCAGTTCTTC. It encodes CASSDGGTGNNEQFF.

This chain joins TRBV20-1 and TRBJ2-7; 10 positions match TRBD1. CDR1 is DFQATT and CDR2 is SNEGSKA in the germline V gene (reference sequence). The CDR3 loop spans 13 amino acids. V lost 5 bases to trimming and J lost 4 bases; unmatched junction nucleotides: 5. CDR3 amino acids: CSAPGQGRYEQYF. In DNA form, the CDR3 reads TGCAGTGCTCCGGGACAGGGGAGGTACGAGCAGTACTTC.

This clonotype has ten or more counts. The chain has TRBV9 and TRBJ1-2, with D unresolved. V was trimmed by 2 bases and J by 2 bases, leaving 7 bases between them. Germline CDR1 reads SGDLS; CDR2 reads YYNGEE. The CDR3 consists of 13 residues. CDR3 loop: CASSVGRNYGYTF. The CDR3 DNA is TGTGCCAGCAGCGTTGGACGGAACTATGGCTACACCTTC. The full variable domain, in which reference TRBV9 and TRBJ1-2 provide the parts outside the CDR3, is DSGVTQTPKHLITATGQRVTLRCSPRSGDLSVYWYQQSLDQGLQFLIQYYNGEERAKGNILERFSAQQFPDLHSELNLSSLELGDSALYFCASSVGRNYGYTFGSGTRLTVV.

V is TRBV28 and J is TRBJ2-3; D gene unclear. This CDR3 is 14 amino acids long. Looked up from germline, CDR1 is MDHEN and CDR2 is SYDVKM. Between the trimmed V and J ends, which lost 3 bases and 2 bases, there was a span of 9 bases. The CDR3 DNA is TGTGCCAGCAGTTTTTTCGCGTTCACAGATACGCAGTATTTT. As protein: CASSFFAFTDTQYF.